A selection of T cell receptor beta chains follows, all from one sample in a study of shared clonotypes between healthy human individuals. Here immunoSEQ multiplex PCR was the method, and the copy in TCRdb shows in-frame clones only, minus some. The sample contains approximately 2,000,000 clones, just over 90% of which appear only once. The sequenced sample was naive CD8+ T cells from PBMCs. The receptors derive from a man aged 18 to 35 in good health. Some clones in this sample may be carry-over from other donors' samples. CDR3s include the opening cysteine and the closing phenylalanine or tryptophan. D genes are given only for firm matches. The listing skips clone size in some rows; elsewhere it reads once, few, many or a size class.

V: TRBV9
J: TRBJ2-1
size: .
D: .
DNA: TGTGCCAGCAGCAAGGCCCGCGGTCTCCAAAATGAGCAGTTCTTC
CDR3: CASSKARGLQNEQFF

V: TRBV27
J: TRBJ2-2
size: .
D: TRBD1
DNA: TGTGCCAGCAGCGGTTCCTCCGGGACAGGGAACACCGGGGAGCTGTTTTTT
CDR3: CASSGSSGTGNTGELFF

V: TRBV19
J: TRBJ2-1
size: .
D: .
DNA: TGTGCCAGTAGTATCCCGGGAGACAATGAGCAGTTCTTC
CDR3: CASSIPGDNEQFF

V: TRBV27
J: TRBJ2-1
size: .
D: TRBD1
DNA: TGTGCCAGCGGGCACGGACAGGGGTACAATGAGCAGTTCTTC
CDR3: CASGHGQGYNEQFF

V: TRBV11-2
J: TRBJ2-4
size: .
D: .
DNA: TGTGCCAGCAGCTTTAACCCAATTCCGATAGCCAAAAACATTCAGTACTTC
CDR3: CASSFNPIPIAKNIQYF

V: TRBV6-6
J: TRBJ1-2
size: .
D: TRBD1
DNA: TGTGCCAGCAGCCCGGACAGGGGCCCTAACTATGGCTACACCTTC
CDR3: CASSPDRGPNYGYTF

V: TRBV10-3
J: TRBJ2-7
size: .
D: .
DNA: TGTGCCATCATGATAACACCGCAGTACTTC
CDR3: CAIMITPQYF

V: TRBV9
J: TRBJ2-7
size: .
D: .
DNA: TGTGCCAGCAGCGTAGCGGGCGGGACCGCCTACGAGCAGTACTTC
CDR3: CASSVAGGTAYEQYF

V: TRBV11-2
J: TRBJ2-1
size: .
D: .
DNA: TGTGCCAGCAGCGGAATAGGAGGTAACAATGAGCAGTTCTTC
CDR3: CASSGIGGNNEQFF

V: TRBV5-1
J: TRBJ2-2
size: .
D: .
DNA: TGCGCCAGCAGCTGGGCGGGACACGGGAACACCGGGGAGCTGTTTTTT
CDR3: CASSWAGHGNTGELFF

V: TRBV29-1
J: TRBJ1-1
size: .
D: .
DNA: TGCAGCGTTGAAGCGGCAGGGAACACTGAAGCTTTCTTT
CDR3: CSVEAAGNTEAFF

V: TRBV9
J: TRBJ1-5
size: .
D: .
DNA: TGTGCCAGCAGCGTAGGGGGCACGGGGCAGCCCCAGCATTTT
CDR3: CASSVGGTGQPQHF

V: TRBV7-9
J: TRBJ2-7
size: .
D: .
DNA: TGTGCCAGCAGTCCTTCGACTGACCAAACCTCCTACGAGCAGTACTTC
CDR3: CASSPSTDQTSYEQYF

V: TRBV28
J: TRBJ2-1
size: .
D: TRBD2
DNA: TGTGCCAGCAGTCGGGCTAGCGGGAGTTTTTTAAATGAGCAGTTCTTC
CDR3: CASSRASGSFLNEQFF

V: TRBV5-1
J: TRBJ1-1
size: .
D: .
DNA: TGCGCCAGCAGCTTGGGGTGGGGGTTGACTGAAGCTTTCTTT
CDR3: CASSLGWGLTEAFF

V: TRBV27
J: TRBJ2-2
size: .
D: .
DNA: TGTGCCAGCAGCCCTTGGGGGTGGCAGAACACCGGGGAGCTGTTTTTT
CDR3: CASSPWGWQNTGELFF

V: TRBV7-9
J: TRBJ2-3
size: .
D: TRBD1
DNA: TGTGCCAGCAGCTATATTGGACAGGGTTTTAGCACAGATACGCAGTATTTT
CDR3: CASSYIGQGFSTDTQYF

V: TRBV9
J: TRBJ2-1
size: .
D: .
DNA: TGTGCCAGCACGATCGGCTTGAGCTCCTACAATGAGCAGTTCTTC
CDR3: CASTIGLSSYNEQFF

V: TRBV10-2
J: TRBJ2-7
size: .
D: .
DNA: TGCGCCAGCAGTGAGTCAGGACCTTACGAGCAGTACTTC
CDR3: CASSESGPYEQYF

V: TRBV4-1
J: TRBJ2-1
size: .
D: .
DNA: TGCGCCAGCAGCCTCCGGGACAATACATACAATGAGCAGTTCTTC
CDR3: CASSLRDNTYNEQFF

V: TRBV4-2
J: TRBJ2-1
size: .
D: TRBD2
DNA: TGTGCCAGCAGCCAAAGTGGACTAGCCATCTCAGAGTTCTTC
CDR3: CASSQSGLAISEFF

V: TRBV9
J: TRBJ2-3
size: .
D: .
DNA: TGTGCCAGCAGCGAGGAGGGTAGGGACACAGATACGCAGTATTTT
CDR3: CASSEEGRDTDTQYF

V: TRBV7-9
J: TRBJ2-2
size: .
D: .
DNA: TGTGCCAGCAGCTTAGATCTTATCCCCGGGGAGCTGTTTTTT
CDR3: CASSLDLIPGELFF

V: TRBV6-5
J: TRBJ2-7
size: once
D: TRBD1
DNA: TGTGCCAGCAGTTACTCGAGGGGACAGTTTACCTACGAGCAGTACTTC
CDR3: CASSYSRGQFTYEQYF

V: TRBV27
J: TRBJ2-7
size: .
D: .
DNA: TGTGCCAGCAGTTCCCAAGAGGGCTCCTACGAGCAGTACTTC
CDR3: CASSSQEGSYEQYF